What follows are 29 T cell receptor beta chains derived from one specimen sequenced in a study of blood T cell repertoires in COVID-19. Sequencing was performed with immunoSEQ multiplex PCR; in TCRdb, only in-frame clones are kept and a portion is missing. The sample yields more than 250,000 clones, roughly 87% seen once. Sequences were obtained from peripheral blood. The receptors shown here come from a man aged 45 to 65 with active or convalescent COVID-19.

The V and J genes are TRBV5-1 and TRBJ2-5; D may be TRBD1 (6 bases). V lost 3 bases and J 1 base, leaving 13 bases between the germline ends. The CDR3 covers 15 residues. Germline V gene data show CDR1 as SGHRS and CDR2 as YFSETQ. CDR3 region: CASSSNQGSQETQYF. The CDR3 DNA reads as TGCGCCAGCAGCTCGAACCAGGGGTCCCAAGAGACCCAGTACTTC.

CDR3 in amino acids: CASSPGEGHMGSPLHF. The CDR3 bases are TGTGCCAGCTCACCGGGAGAGGGACACATGGGATCACCCCTCCACTTT. The J gene is TRBJ1-6, the V gene TRBV18; D perhaps matches TRBD1 (6 bases). With 3 bases removed from V and 10 bases from J, the gap between germline ends came to 19 bases. Per germline, CDR1 KGHSH and CDR2 LQKENI. The CDR3 runs 16 residues.

Only a few counts were recorded for this clone. V and J are TRBV19 and TRBJ2-7; 10 bases map to TRBD1. The V gene end was trimmed by 3 bases and the J gene end by 3 bases; junction bases not matched to a gene: 5. Germline V lookup: CDR1 LNHDA, CDR2 SQIVND (reference sequence). This CDR3 is built from 15 residues. CDR3 nucleotide sequence: TGTGCCAGTAGTATGGGGGACAGGGGTGGCTACGAGCAGTACTTC. This sequence encodes CASSMGDRGGYEQYF.

V and J are TRBV6-5 and TRBJ2-2; 7 nucleotides align to TRBD2. This CDR3 has 15 residues. V shed 9 bases, J shed 8 bases, and the junction held 15 bases outside the gene matches. Germline V lookup: CDR1 MNHEY, CDR2 SVGAGI. As DNA, the CDR3 is TGTGCCAGGGGGGACGGGCGGGAGATCTTTGGGGAGCTGTTTTTT. Its protein product is CARGDGREIFGELFF.

The rearrangement joins TRBV27 to TRBJ2-7; weak D call: TRBD1 (5 bases). CDR3 length: 15 amino acids. The germline V and J ends were trimmed by 2 bases and 3 bases, with 14 bases remaining between them. In germline, CDR1 is MNHEY, CDR2 SMNVEV (reference sequence). Here the CDR3 reads CASSLGFGAGYEQYF. The CDR3 bases are TGTGCCAGCAGTTTAGGGTTTGGGGCTGGCTACGAGCAGTACTTC.

The chain combines TRBV19 with TRBJ2-1; D possibly corresponds to TRBD2 (7 bases). Germline lookup yields CDR1 LNHDA and CDR2 SQIVND (reference sequence). V dropped 6 bases and J dropped 5 bases, with 23 bases sitting between them. CDR3 length: 17 amino acids. The CDR3 spells CASRGLRGGTPNNEQFF. DNA of the CDR3: TGTGCCAGTAGGGGACTCCGCGGGGGCACACCAAACAATGAGCAGTTCTTC.

The chain recombines TRBV5-1 with TRBJ1-4; D gene uncertain. Germline-derived CDR1 and CDR2 are SGHRS and YFSETQ. Trimming pared 2 bases from V and 5 bases from J, leaving 13 bases between. CDR3 length: 15 amino acids. CDR3 protein: CASSLRGSENEKLFF. CDR3 sequence (DNA): TGCGCCAGCAGCTTACGAGGCAGTGAGAATGAAAAACTGTTTTTT.

Only a few counts were recorded for this clone. The chain uses TRBV9 and TRBJ1-1; TRBD1 is a possible D gene (5 bases). The CDR3 is made up of 13 amino acids. Germline values: CDR1 SGDLS, CDR2 YYNGEE. V gave up 3 bases and J gave up 8 bases, with 14 bases separating them. The CDR3 DNA is TGTGCCAGCAGCGCCTTCGGGGAGGGGGAAGCTTTCTTT. It yields the protein CASSAFGEGEAFF.

The rearrangement links TRBV19 to TRBJ2-7; 10 nucleotides line up with TRBD2. Germline lookup yields CDR1 LNHDA and CDR2 SQIVND (reference sequence). V gave up 2 bases and J gave up 1 base; unmatched junction bases: 2. CDR3 size: 15 residues. CDR3 bases: TGTGCCAGTAGTATACCACTAGCGGGGTCCTACGAGCAGTACTTC. It translates to CASSIPLAGSYEQYF.

This clone was observed a single time. This chain connects TRBV19 to TRBJ2-7, with TRBD1 as a possible D gene (6 bases). Germline CDR1 is LNHDA and CDR2 is SQIVND (reference sequence). The V end was cut by 4 bases, the J end by 4 bases, with 20 bases between. This CDR3 is 16 amino acids long. In nucleotides, the CDR3 is TGTGCCAGTAGTAAACGCACAGGGCGCGGGCTATACGAGCAGTACTTC. It specifies CASSKRTGRGLYEQYF.

The V and J genes are TRBV28 and TRBJ1-3; 9 bases are a match to TRBD1. Germline CDR1 is MDHEN and CDR2 is SYDVKM. V lost 5 bases, J lost 12 bases, and 8 bases stayed unmatched. The CDR3 loop spans 13 amino acids. This CDR3 reads CASSPSPDRGIYF. DNA of the CDR3: TGTGCCAGCAGTCCGTCGCCGGACAGGGGCATATATTTT. The full variable domain, completed using reference TRBV28 and TRBJ1-3, is DVKVTQSSRYLVKRTGEKVFLECVQDMDHENMFWYRQDPGLGLRLIYFSYDVKMKEKGDIPEGYSVSREKKERFSLILESASTNQTSMYLCASSPSPDRGIYFGEGSWLTVV.

The rearrangement uses TRBV19 and TRBJ2-3; possible D gene TRBD2, 5 bases. The CDR3 consists of 15 residues. CDR1 is LNHDA and CDR2 is SQIVND in the germline V gene (reference sequence). V dropped 3 bases and J dropped 4 bases, with 14 bases sitting between them. CDR3 bases: TGTGCCAGTAGTATGAGGAGGTCACCACCAGATACGCAGTATTTT. It is translated as CASSMRRSPPDTQYF.

A note on this clone: The sample carries other DNA sequences with the same CDR3. The J gene is TRBJ1-4, the V gene TRBV18, with D hard to call. Between the trimmed V and J ends, which lost 6 bases and 7 bases, there was a span of 9 bases. CDR3 length: 12 amino acids. Germline V lookup: CDR1 KGHSH, CDR2 LQKENI. The CDR3 spells CASSRTGEKLFF. The CDR3, as DNA: TGTGCCAGCTCGCGGACTGGTGAAAAACTGTTTTTT. Using reference TRBV18 and TRBJ1-4 for the parts outside the CDR3, the full variable domain is NAGVMQNPRHLVRRRGQEARLRCSPMKGHSHVYWYRQLPEEGLKFMVYLQKENIIDESGMPKERFSAEFPKEGPSILRIQQVVRGDSAAYFCASSRTGEKLFFGSGTQLSVL.

This chain connects TRBV5-1 to TRBJ1-5; maybe TRBD1 (6 bases). Trimming left V 0 bases short and J 7 bases short, with 14 bases between. The germline V gene has CDR1 SGHRS and CDR2 YFSETQ. This CDR3 spans 15 amino acids. The DNA of the CDR3 is TGCGCCAGCAGCTTGGACTTGGGGGCAGGACAGCCCCAGCATTTT. Translating gives CASSLDLGAGQPQHF.

As DNA, the CDR3 is TGTGCCAGCAGCCCCCGCGGTGGAGGGTTCGGCGTCGGGGAGCTGTTTTTT. Its protein product is CASSPRGGGFGVGELFF. The chain uses TRBV7-3 and TRBJ2-2; D may be TRBD2 (6 bases). The CDR3 extends over 17 amino acids. The V end lost 5 bases, the J end lost 7 bases, and 23 bases lay between the germline ends. The V gene's germline CDR1 is SGHTA and CDR2 FQGTGA.

To note about this clone: Relative to the germline gene, one junction end is altered; a read error may explain this. The chain joins TRBV7-9 to TRBJ1-4; D gene uncertain. This CDR3 has 13 amino acids. Germline CDR1 reads SEHNR; CDR2 reads FQNEAQ (reference sequence). CDR3 in DNA: TGTGTCAGCGCTATCGCAACTAATGAAAAACTGTTTTTT. Protein: CVSAIATNEKLFF.

This clone occurred once. This chain connects TRBV2 to TRBJ1-2; D may be TRBD1 (6 bases). Germline V lookup: CDR1 SNHLY, CDR2 FYNNEI. Between the trimmed V and J ends, which lost 6 bases and 4 bases, there was a span of 12 bases. The CDR3 length is 13 residues. CDR3 sequence reads: CASRLGQLYGYTF. The CDR3 DNA reads TGTGCCAGCAGACTCGGACAGCTCTATGGCTACACCTTC. Filled out from reference TRBV2 and TRBJ1-2, the complete variable domain reads EPEVTQTPSHQVTQMGQEVILRCVPISNHLYFYWYRQILGQKVEFLVSFYNNEISEKSEIFDDQFSVERPDGSNFTLKIRSTKLEDSAMYFCASRLGQLYGYTFGSGTRLTVV.

The CDR3 bases are TGTGCCAGCAGTTTATCAGGCCAGAACACCGGGGAGCTGTTTTTT. The encoded protein is CASSLSGQNTGELFF. The chain couples TRBV28 to TRBJ2-2; unclear D gene. The V end was cut by 1 base, the J end by 1 base, with 7 bases between. The CDR3 is 15 amino acids. The germline CDR1 and CDR2 sequences are MDHEN and SYDVKM.

The rearrangement joins TRBV28 to TRBJ2-5; TRBD2 matches 9 bases. This CDR3 contains 16 residues. Germline V lookup: CDR1 MDHEN, CDR2 SYDVKM. V lost 9 bases, J lost 4 bases, and 15 bases stayed unmatched. In nucleotides, the CDR3 is TGTGCCAGTTCCCTAGCGGGGTTCCCGGGTGGAGAGACCCAGTACTTC. Its translation is CASSLAGFPGGETQYF. The variable domain in full, with the rest retrieved from reference TRBV28 and TRBJ2-5, is DVKVTQSSRYLVKRTGEKVFLECVQDMDHENMFWYRQDPGLGLRLIYFSYDVKMKEKGDIPEGYSVSREKKERFSLILESASTNQTSMYLCASSLAGFPGGETQYFGPGTRLLVL.

This chain joins TRBV28 and TRBJ1-1; 9 nucleotides match TRBD1. The CDR3 runs 13 residues. Losses at the gene ends were 7 bases for V and 3 bases for J; bases not matched to a gene: 3. Looked up from germline, CDR1 is MDHEN and CDR2 is SYDVKM. For the CDR3, the DNA is TGTGCCAGCACTACAGGGGGCCACACTGAAGCTTTCTTT. Its protein is CASTTGGHTEAFF.

On this clone: One end of the junction fails to match germline, which may point to a read error. V is TRBV20-1 and J is TRBJ1-1, with D tentatively TRBD1 (5 bases). This CDR3 comprises 13 residues. Germline assignment: CDR1 DFQATT and CDR2 SNEGSKA (reference sequence). The CDR3 region is CSASRQMNIEAFF. DNA for the CDR3: TGCAGTGCTAGTAGACAGATGAACATTGAAGCTTTCTTT.

This clone was seen more than once but under ten times. The chain carries TRBV29-1 and TRBJ1-1; a weak D match, TRBD1 (5 bases). Per the germline V gene, CDR1 is SQVTM and CDR2 is ANQGSEA. There are 14 residues in the CDR3. Trimming pared 1 base from V and 4 bases from J, leaving 13 bases between. CDR3 in DNA: TGCAGCGTTGAAGGGTCGCGGGGGAGCACTGAAGCTTTCTTT. It yields the protein CSVEGSRGSTEAFF.

Notes on this clone: Within the sample, other DNA sequences also encode this same CDR3. The DNA for the CDR3 is TGCGCCAGCAGCTTAGGACAGGGACTAACTAATGAAAAACTGTTTTTT. This translates into CASSLGQGLTNEKLFF. The chain employs TRBV5-1 and TRBJ1-4, with 8 nucleotides matching TRBD1. The ends lost 2 bases at V and 1 base at J; junction bases unmatched: 4. CDR3 size: 16 residues. CDR1 and CDR2 (germline): SGHRS, YFSETQ.

The chain is built from TRBV15 and TRBJ2-5, with no clear D. CDR3 length: 15 amino acids. Looked up from germline, CDR1 is LNHNV and CDR2 is YYDKDF (reference sequence). The V and J ends lost 0 bases and 2 bases respectively, with 10 bases between them. CDR3 sequence (DNA): TGTGCCACCAGCAGAGAGTTCCTACCGCAAGAGACCCAGTACTTC. It is translated as CATSREFLPQETQYF.

The chain links TRBV6-5 to TRBJ1-6; 9 nucleotides match TRBD1. Germline V lookup: CDR1 MNHEY, CDR2 SVGAGI. V was clipped by 4 bases and J by 6 bases; unmatched bases: 4. CDR3 length equals 15 residues. The CDR3 nucleotides are TGTGCCAGCAGTTTCTCGGGACAGGGTAATTCACCCCTCCACTTT. Amino acids: CASSFSGQGNSPLHF.

This rearrangement joins TRBV30 to TRBJ2-6, with a tentative D call TRBD1 (5 bases). CDR1 is GTSNPN and CDR2 is SVGIG in the germline V gene (reference sequence). The CDR3 spans 17 residues. With 7 bases removed from V and 2 bases from J, the gap between germline ends came to 21 bases. This CDR3 reads CALTDLPVSTGANVLTF. For the CDR3, the DNA is TGTGCCTTGACAGACCTGCCCGTTTCTACTGGGGCCAACGTCCTGACTTTC. Based on the CDR3 plus reference TRBV30 and TRBJ2-6, the full variable domain is SQTIHQWPATLVQPVGSPLSLECTVEGTSNPNLYWYRQAAGRGLQLLFYSVGIGQISSEVPQNLSASRPQDRQFILSSKKLLLSDSGFYLCALTDLPVSTGANVLTFGAGSRLTVL.

The chain couples TRBV7-9 to TRBJ2-1; the match to TRBD1 covers 10 bases. Germline assignment: CDR1 SEHNR and CDR2 FQNEAQ (reference sequence). The CDR3 has 18 residues. The ends lost 4 bases at V and 0 bases at J; junction bases unmatched: 9. CDR3: CASSSGTGARGSYNEQFF. The CDR3, as DNA: TGTGCCAGCAGCTCCGGGACAGGGGCACGGGGCTCCTACAATGAGCAGTTCTTC. Combining the CDR3 with reference TRBV7-9 and TRBJ2-1 gives the whole variable domain DTGVSQNPRHKITKRGQNVTFRCDPISEHNRLYWYRQTLGQGPEFLTYFQNEAQLEKSRLLSDRFSAERPKGSFSTLEIQRTEQGDSAMYLCASSSGTGARGSYNEQFFGPGTRLTVL.

This clone was picked up a small number of times. Other DNA variants within this sample encode the same CDR3. The chain uses TRBV2 and TRBJ1-5; D might be TRBD1 (5 bases). The CDR3 has 14 amino acids. The germline V and J ends were trimmed by 6 bases and 1 base, with 10 bases remaining between them. Germline CDR1 is SNHLY and CDR2 is FYNNEI. In DNA form, the CDR3 reads TGTGCCAGCAGAGCAGGGTTGAGCAATCAGCCCCAGCATTTT. This sequence encodes CASRAGLSNQPQHF.

The J gene is TRBJ2-3, the V gene TRBV27, with TRBD2 matching over 8 bases. Germline-derived CDR1 and CDR2 are MNHEY and SMNVEV (reference sequence). V was pared by 6 bases and J by 3 bases, with 5 bases of the junction left unmatched. The CDR3 length is 14 residues. DNA for the CDR3: TGTGCCAGCAGGAGACTAGCGTCGACAGATACGCAGTATTTT. Its translation is CASRRLASTDTQYF.